Following are 19 T cell receptor beta chains from one sample sequenced in a study of blood T cell repertoires in COVID-19. Produced via immunoSEQ multiplex PCR; TCRdb's table is partial and in-frame only. The sample includes about 110,000 clones, about 72% of them seen just once. Sequenced input: peripheral blood. Receptors were obtained from a woman aged 55-69 years with acute or convalescent COVID-19.

V gene TRBV19 combines with J gene TRBJ1-3, with D possibly TRBD1 on 6 matching bases. The CDR3 is 14 amino acids. Germline CDR1 is LNHDA and CDR2 is SQIVND (reference sequence). V was pared by 5 bases and J by 3 bases, with 11 bases between. CDR3 in DNA: TGTGCCAGTAGTTCCCGGACAGTTGGAAACACCATATATTTT. Protein product: CASSSRTVGNTIYF.

This chain links TRBV28 with TRBJ1-5, with TRBD1 matching over 8 bases. Germline loops: CDR1 MDHEN, CDR2 SYDVKM. V dropped 5 bases and J dropped 2; count of bases not matched to a gene: 5. The CDR3 totals 15 residues. DNA for the CDR3: TGTGCCAGCAGTCAGACAGGGGAGGGCAATCAGCCCCAGCATTTT. This translates into CASSQTGEGNQPQHF. The full variable domain, in which reference TRBV28 and TRBJ1-5 provide the parts outside the CDR3, is DVKVTQSSRYLVKRTGEKVFLECVQDMDHENMFWYRQDPGLGLRLIYFSYDVKMKEKGDIPEGYSVSREKKERFSLILESASTNQTSMYLCASSQTGEGNQPQHFGDGTRLSIL.

The chain has TRBV7-8 and TRBJ2-7, with TRBD1 matching over 8 bases. The CDR3 spans 12 residues. V gave up 8 bases and J gave up 2 bases; unmatched junction bases: 2. The germline V gene has CDR1 SGHVS and CDR2 FQNEAQ. The CDR3 DNA reads as TGTGCCAGCGGGGACAGGACCTACGAGCAGTACTTC. It is translated as CASGDRTYEQYF.

The genes are TRBV7-9 and TRBJ2-2; D gene ambiguous. V was pared by 3 bases and J by 0 bases, with 8 bases between. This CDR3 has 15 residues. The germline CDR1 and CDR2 sequences are SEHNR and FQNEAQ (reference sequence). The CDR3 DNA sequence: TGTGCCAGCAGCTTTGGGCAAACGAACACCGGGGAGCTGTTTTTT. Its protein is CASSFGQTNTGELFF. The entire variable domain, with the rest obtained from reference TRBV7-9 and TRBJ2-2, is as follows: DTGVSQNPRHKITKRGQNVTFRCDPISEHNRLYWYRQTLGQGPEFLTYFQNEAQLEKSRLLSDRFSAERPKGSFSTLEIQRTEQGDSAMYLCASSFGQTNTGELFFGEGSRLTVL.

This clone occurred a few times. The chain carries TRBV5-5 and TRBJ2-7; TRBD2 aligns across 12 bases. With V trimmed by 5 bases and J by 2 bases, 2 bases remained unmatched. The CDR3 length is 14 residues. CDR1 and CDR2 (germline): SGHKS, YYEKEE (reference sequence). CDR3 region: CASRLAGGPYEQYF. The CDR3 DNA follows: TGTGCCAGCAGGCTAGCGGGGGGGCCCTACGAGCAGTACTTC.

This clone came up once. J is TRBJ2-2 and V is TRBV5-6; D is possibly TRBD1 (6 bases). Germline V lookup: CDR1 SGHDT, CDR2 YYEEEE. The CDR3 contains 16 residues. V lost 4 bases to trimming and J lost 4 bases, with 17 bases between them. CDR3: CASSLPGAGFTGELFF. The CDR3 coding sequence is TGTGCCAGCAGCCTCCCAGGGGCAGGGTTCACCGGGGAGCTGTTTTTT.

The J gene is TRBJ2-1, the V gene TRBV6-2 or TRBV6-3, with 7 bases lining up with TRBD1. Germline V gives CDR1 MNHEY, CDR2 SVGEGT. This CDR3 has 15 residues. V was clipped by 6 bases and J by 1 base; unmatched bases: 6. In DNA, the CDR3 is TGTGCCAGCAGCGATACAGGGGAGTCCTACAATGAGCAGTTCTTC. Its protein is CASSDTGESYNEQFF.

The chain combines TRBV15 with TRBJ1-1; D unclear. The CDR3 is 14 residues long. Trimming removed 1 base from V and 4 bases from J, with 10 bases in between. Germline loops: CDR1 LNHNV, CDR2 YYDKDF (reference sequence). This chain's CDR3 is CATSRGGSGTEAFF. The CDR3 DNA follows: TGTGCCACCAGCAGAGGAGGGTCGGGCACTGAAGCTTTCTTT.

The rearrangement uses TRBV5-4 and TRBJ1-1, with D maybe TRBD1 (6 bases). Trimming shortened V by 4 bases and J by 1 base, and 14 bases separated the two germline ends. CDR1 and CDR2 (germline): SGHNT, YYREEE (reference sequence). The CDR3 consists of 15 residues. CDR3 loop: CASSPILDRNTEAFF. DNA for the CDR3: TGTGCCAGCAGCCCCATTCTGGACAGGAACACTGAAGCTTTCTTT.

V and J are TRBV27 and TRBJ2-1; D gene ambiguous. V was shortened by 3 bases and J by 9 bases, with 9 bases between the two germline ends. The CDR3 extends over 12 amino acids. Germline CDR1 MNHEY, CDR2 SMNVEV (reference sequence). The CDR3 nucleotides read TGTGCCAGCAGTTTTATCTCCGGTGAGCAGTTCTTC. It codes for CASSFISGEQFF.

Worth noting for this clone: Mismatch with germline at one junction end may stem from a read error. The chain links TRBV12-3 or TRBV12-4 to TRBJ1-2; 9 positions match TRBD1. CDR3 size: 11 residues. The CDR3 here is CASSGDRVVAF. The CDR3 region has the DNA TGTGCCAGCAGTGGGGACAGGGTCGTCGCCTTC.

This chain joins TRBV7-8 and TRBJ2-6, with 8 bases lining up with TRBD2. J was trimmed by 0 bases and V by 3 bases; bases with no gene match: 4. Germline loops: CDR1 SGHVS, CDR2 FQNEAQ. CDR3 length equals 17 residues. CDR3 DNA sequence: TGTGCCAGCAGCTTGGGCGGGGGGAGCTCTGGGGCCAACGTCCTGACTTTC. It translates to CASSLGGGSSGANVLTF.

V is TRBV4-1 and J is TRBJ1-6, with a possible D match to TRBD1 (6 bases). The ends were cut back, 0 bases at V and 2 bases at J, with 11 bases in the middle. The V gene's germline CDR1 is MGHRA and CDR2 YSYEKL. The CDR3 extends over 17 amino acids. CDR3 in DNA: TGCGCCAGCAGCCAAGATCCAGGGACACCCTATAATTCACCCCTCCACTTT. It translates to CASSQDPGTPYNSPLHF.

The J gene is TRBJ1-1, the V gene TRBV7-6; D is perhaps TRBD1 (5 bases). Germline V gene lookup returns CDR1 SGHVS and CDR2 FNYEAQ. CDR3 size: 15 residues. V shed 3 bases and J shed 2 bases, with 13 bases lying between them. The DNA for the CDR3 is TGTGCCAGCAGCTTCACCATGGGGGGTAACACTGAAGCTTTCTTT. Translating gives CASSFTMGGNTEAFF.

This chain joins TRBV5-1 and TRBJ1-1, with 7 bases aligning to TRBD1. With 4 bases clipped from V and 5 bases from J, the junction kept 8 bases outside the gene matches. This CDR3 contains 14 residues. Germline CDR1 SGHRS, CDR2 YFSETQ. CDR3 nucleotide sequence: TGCGCCAGCAGCCACCCAGGGGGGAGTACTGAAGCTTTCTTT. This codes for CASSHPGGSTEAFF.

This chain links TRBV10-3 with TRBJ1-5; unclear D gene. The germline V gene encodes CDR1 ENHRY and CDR2 SYGVKD. CDR3 size: 13 residues. The V and J ends lost 0 bases and 8 bases respectively, with 8 bases between them. This chain's CDR3 is CAISESPTEPQHF. The CDR3 nucleotides read TGTGCCATCAGTGAGTCCCCAACTGAGCCCCAGCATTTT.

The rearrangement uses TRBV7-9 and TRBJ1-5; 7 bases agree with TRBD1. Germline CDR1 reads SEHNR; CDR2 reads FQNEAQ (reference sequence). The CDR3 contains 17 residues. V lost 1 base and J lost 2; bases outside the gene matches: 8. This CDR3 reads CASSLGPRGSGNQPQHF. The CDR3 DNA is TGTGCCAGCAGCTTAGGACCCAGGGGGTCGGGCAATCAGCCCCAGCATTTT.

The chain recombines TRBV3-1 (or the pseudogene TRBV3-2) with TRBJ1-3; D is unresolved. In germline, CDR1 is LGHDT, CDR2 YNNKEL (reference sequence). V shed 2 bases and J shed 1 base, with 9 bases lying between them. CDR3 length: 15 amino acids. The CDR3 DNA is TGTGCCAGCAGCCAAATTCAGACATCTGGAAACACCATATATTTT. It codes for CASSQIQTSGNTIYF.

The V call is TRBV5-1, the J call TRBJ2-5; a weak D match, TRBD1 (6 bases). Trimming took off 4 bases at V and 4 bases at J, with 14 bases between the two ends. Germline-derived CDR1 and CDR2 are SGHRS and YFSETQ. CDR3 length equals 14 residues. The CDR3: CASSKGEQRETQYF. The CDR3 DNA follows: TGCGCCAGCAGCAAGGGGGAACAAAGAGAGACCCAGTACTTC.